Listed below are T cell receptor beta chains from one sample, sequenced in a study of T cells in Graves' hyperthyroidism and ophthalmopathy. TCRdb used MiXCR to reprocess the multiplex PCR reads, holding one entry per CDR3 protein. The table records a few hundred thousand distinct CDR3 sequences, approximately 15% of them present only once. Material for sequencing was blood. These receptors were obtained from a woman in her 30s with Graves' hyperthyroidism. The CDR3 runs from the conserved cysteine through the conserved F or W. Fields, in order: CDR3 protein, J gene, V gene, D gene. D genes are given only for firm matches.

CDR3 protein: CASSSPTSADTQYF
J gene: TRBJ2-3
V gene: TRBV5-1
D gene: -

CDR3 protein: CSVASGSYHNEQFF
J gene: TRBJ2-1
V gene: TRBV29-1
D gene: TRBD2

CDR3 protein: CSAEGPGPYEQYF
J gene: TRBJ2-7
V gene: TRBV20-1
D gene: -

CDR3 protein: CASSIGFEQFF
J gene: TRBJ2-1
V gene: TRBV19
D gene: -

CDR3 protein: CSAGSQAGSYEQYF
J gene: TRBJ2-7
V gene: TRBV20-1
D gene: -

CDR3 protein: CASSYTGEQYF
J gene: TRBJ2-7
V gene: TRBV5-1
D gene: -

CDR3 protein: CASSPPGTYNTQYF
J gene: TRBJ2-3
V gene: TRBV27
D gene: -

CDR3 protein: CASSLGQGWTKRGDNEQFF
J gene: TRBJ2-1
V gene: TRBV13
D gene: TRBD2

CDR3 protein: CASSSPSQNEQFF
J gene: TRBJ2-1
V gene: TRBV12-3/TRBV12-4
D gene: -

CDR3 protein: CASSLVRGLDNEQFF
J gene: TRBJ2-1
V gene: TRBV5-1
D gene: -

CDR3 protein: CASSLDRSNYGYTF
J gene: TRBJ1-2
V gene: TRBV7-6
D gene: -

CDR3 protein: CASSSQGQGRANYGYTF
J gene: TRBJ1-2
V gene: TRBV6-1
D gene: -

CDR3 protein: CASSPSTSGIYEQYF
J gene: TRBJ2-7
V gene: TRBV7-2
D gene: TRBD2

CDR3 protein: CASMSARYSTDTQYF
J gene: TRBJ2-3
V gene: TRBV7-9
D gene: -

CDR3 protein: CASSKLSSGSYGYTF
J gene: TRBJ1-2
V gene: TRBV5-5
D gene: -

CDR3 protein: CASTKWDRVVTDTQYF
J gene: TRBJ2-3
V gene: TRBV5-8
D gene: TRBD1

CDR3 protein: CASSDSYGTEAFF
J gene: TRBJ1-1
V gene: TRBV5-1
D gene: -

CDR3 protein: CASSGRIDTQYF
J gene: TRBJ2-3
V gene: TRBV27
D gene: -

CDR3 protein: CASSYLPGEGEQYF
J gene: TRBJ2-7
V gene: TRBV6-6
D gene: TRBD2

CDR3 protein: CSAREWGSGGNEQFF
J gene: TRBJ2-1
V gene: TRBV20-1
D gene: -

CDR3 protein: CASNGQAGETQYF
J gene: TRBJ2-5
V gene: TRBV30
D gene: -

CDR3 protein: CASISGASGRNEQFF
J gene: TRBJ2-1
V gene: TRBV6-1
D gene: TRBD2

CDR3 protein: CSVTQGRTDYGYTF
J gene: TRBJ1-2
V gene: TRBV29-1
D gene: -

CDR3 protein: CAISEKGREGRKFF
J gene: TRBJ2-1
V gene: TRBV10-3
D gene: TRBD2

CDR3 protein: CASRGGTGDYGYTF
J gene: TRBJ1-2
V gene: TRBV5-1
D gene: TRBD1

CDR3 protein: CASSFEVGELFF
J gene: TRBJ2-2
V gene: TRBV5-1
D gene: -

CDR3 protein: CAIGRGQGGRSNQPQHF
J gene: TRBJ1-5
V gene: TRBV10-3
D gene: TRBD1

CDR3 protein: CATSDQGATYEQYF
J gene: TRBJ2-7
V gene: TRBV10-3
D gene: TRBD1

CDR3 protein: CATSRDSGRVILYEQFF
J gene: TRBJ2-1
V gene: TRBV15
D gene: TRBD2

CDR3 protein: CASSAGVEAFF
J gene: TRBJ1-1
V gene: TRBV27
D gene: -

CDR3 protein: CASNTGESNTGELFF
J gene: TRBJ2-2
V gene: TRBV27
D gene: -

CDR3 protein: CSAIAGANTGELFF
J gene: TRBJ2-2
V gene: TRBV20-1
D gene: TRBD2

CDR3 protein: CSARGWTGGEKLFF
J gene: TRBJ1-4
V gene: TRBV20-1
D gene: TRBD1

CDR3 protein: CASSSYHFYEQYF
J gene: TRBJ2-7
V gene: TRBV7-2
D gene: -

CDR3 protein: CASSQETSGTSYEQYF
J gene: TRBJ2-7
V gene: TRBV4-2
D gene: TRBD2

CDR3 protein: CASSFSPQPQHF
J gene: TRBJ1-5
V gene: TRBV28
D gene: -

CDR3 protein: CASSISVTSGNTIYF
J gene: TRBJ1-3
V gene: TRBV19
D gene: -

CDR3 protein: CASRMTAGLYYNEQFF
J gene: TRBJ2-1
V gene: TRBV5-1
D gene: -

CDR3 protein: CSARDRSSAITQETQYF
J gene: TRBJ2-5
V gene: TRBV20-1
D gene: -

CDR3 protein: CSARGSGRFSYEQYF
J gene: TRBJ2-7
V gene: TRBV20-1
D gene: TRBD2

CDR3 protein: CASTSAPGFNYGYTF
J gene: TRBJ1-2
V gene: TRBV6-1
D gene: -

CDR3 protein: CASSAEGATNEKLFF
J gene: TRBJ1-4
V gene: TRBV9
D gene: TRBD1

CDR3 protein: CASSPGQDTDHTQYF
J gene: TRBJ2-3
V gene: TRBV7-9
D gene: TRBD1

CDR3 protein: CASSVLAGVSDTQYF
J gene: TRBJ2-3
V gene: TRBV6-1
D gene: TRBD2

CDR3 protein: CASSLGGSTGYTF
J gene: TRBJ1-2
V gene: TRBV3-1
D gene: -